These T cell receptor beta chains were read from a single sample in a study of blood T cell repertoires in COVID-19. Libraries were prepared by immunoSEQ multiplex PCR; TCRdb keeps only in-frame clonotypes and omits some of them. This table holds approximately 480,000 clones, roughly 87% found once. Sequencing was done on a sample of PBMCs or T cells enriched from blood (not recorded which). Receptors originate from a woman aged 18-29 years who had recovered from COVID-19. CDR3s include the opening cysteine and the closing phenylalanine or tryptophan. The D gene is left open where the match is weak. For some rows the clone size is stated as once, few or many, or as a class when expanded; others skip it.

>TRBJ2-1|.|TRBV2|.
CASSVGVSSYNEQFF
TGTGCCAGCAGTGTGGGCGTCAGCTCCTACAATGAGCAGTTCTTC
>TRBJ2-2|.|TRBV28|TRBD1
CASGLLQGRGELFF
TGTGCCAGCGGACTCCTACAGGGGAGAGGGGAGCTGTTTTTT
>TRBJ2-7|.|TRBV6-2/TRBV6-3|.
CASSYKGGSYYEQYF
TGTGCCAGCAGTTACAAGGGGGGGTCCTACTACGAGCAGTACTTC
>TRBJ2-1|.|TRBV7-9|TRBD1
CASSRGQGASNEQFF
TGTGCCAGCAGCCGGGGACAGGGGGCTTCCAATGAGCAGTTCTTC
>TRBJ1-1|.|TRBV6-5|.
CASSYVGGRETEAFF
TGTGCCAGCAGTTACGTGGGGGGGCGAGAAACTGAAGCTTTCTTT
>TRBJ2-7|.|TRBV4-1|.
CASTYEQYF
TGCGCCAGCACATACGAGCAGTACTTC
>TRBJ1-2|.|TRBV19|.
CASSISLAGDNYGYTF
TGTGCCAGTAGCATATCCCTCGCAGGGGATAACTATGGCTACACCTTC
>TRBJ2-7|.|TRBV27|TRBD2
CASSLGGGEQYF
TGTGCCAGCAGTTTGGGGGGGGGCGAGCAGTACTTC
>TRBJ1-6|.|TRBV4-2|TRBD1
CASSQEGQNNSPLHF
TGTGCCAGCAGCCAAGAGGGACAGAATAATTCACCCCTCCACTTT
>TRBJ2-1|.|TRBV19|.
CASNMQGSYNEQFF
TGTGCCAGTAATATGCAGGGGTCATACAATGAGCAGTTCTTC
>TRBJ2-5|.|TRBV25-1|.
CASSEQGRETQYF
TGTGCCAGCAGTGAACAGGGGAGAGAGACCCAGTACTTC
>TRBJ2-7|.|TRBV19|TRBD1
CASSMELTGHYEQYF
TGTGCCAGTAGTATGGAACTGACAGGGCACTACGAGCAGTACTTC
>TRBJ2-7|.|TRBV30|.
CAWNQASPEQYF
TGTGCCTGGAACCAAGCGTCGCCAGAGCAGTACTTC
>TRBJ2-7|.|TRBV28|TRBD1
CASSPRTGVAYEQYF
TGTGCCAGCAGCCCCCGGACAGGGGTTGCCTACGAGCAGTACTTC
>TRBJ2-7|.|TRBV7-2|.
CASSLAATVYEQYF
TGTGCCAGCAGCTTAGCGGCTACAGTCTACGAGCAGTACTTC
>TRBJ1-2|.|TRBV5-1|.
CASSSLQGRGYTF
TGCGCCAGCAGCTCTTTACAGGGAAGAGGCTACACCTTC
>TRBJ1-5|.|TRBV30|TRBD1
CAWSARTGRNVGNQPQHF
TGTGCCTGGAGTGCCCGGACAGGGAGAAATGTCGGCAATCAGCCCCAGCATTTT
>TRBJ1-5|.|TRBV7-8|TRBD1
CASSPNTGTGANPQHF
TGTGCCAGCAGCCCTAATACCGGGACAGGGGCTAACCCCCAGCACTTT
>TRBJ2-7|.|TRBV27|.
CASSFGQPYEQYF
TGTGCCAGCAGTTTTGGACAGCCCTACGAGCAGTACTTC
>TRBJ2-3|.|TRBV6-5|.
CAGSTGIDRTDTQYF
TGTGCCGGGAGTACAGGGATTGATAGGACAGATACGCAGTATTTT
>TRBJ1-1|.|TRBV27|.
CASSSLKTLNTEAFF
TGTGCCAGCAGTTCCCTAAAGACATTGAACACTGAAGCTTTCTTT
>TRBJ1-3|.|TRBV9|TRBD1
CASSVGIGTGGNTIYF
TGTGCCAGCAGCGTAGGAATAGGGACAGGCGGAAACACCATATATTTT
>TRBJ1-1|once|TRBV5-1|.
CASSPPLVNTEAFF
TGCGCCAGCAGCCCCCCTCTCGTGAACACTGAAGCTTTCTTT
>TRBJ2-1|.|TRBV10-1|.
CASSESRGGNEQFF
TGCGCCAGCAGTGAGTCACGGGGAGGCAATGAGCAGTTCTTC
>TRBJ2-7|.|TRBV21-1|.
CASSRSGRGLYEQYF
TGTGCCAGCAGCAGAAGTGGTAGGGGACTCTACGAGCAGTACTTC
>TRBJ1-4|.|TRBV30|.
CARGGAEKLFF
TGTGCCCGAGGGGGGGCGGAAAAACTGTTTTTT
>TRBJ2-2|.|TRBV7-6|TRBD1
CASSSDRANTGELFF
TGTGCCAGCAGCTCGGACAGGGCTAACACCGGGGAGCTGTTTTTT
>TRBJ2-7|.|TRBV12-3/TRBV12-4|.
CASSTLRGGEQYF
TGTGCCAGCAGTACTCTCCGAGGAGGGGAGCAGTACTTC
>TRBJ1-6|.|TRBV28|TRBD1
CASSLAGTGDSPLHF
TGTGCCAGCAGTTTGGCGGGGACAGGGGATTCACCCCTCCACTTT
>TRBJ2-6|.|TRBV12-3/TRBV12-4|TRBD2
CAVTGGANVLTF
TGTGCCGTCACGGGGGGAGCCAACGTCCTGACTTTC
>TRBJ1-3|.|TRBV30|.
CAWTPKGTSGNTIYF
TGTGCCTGGACCCCCAAAGGGACTAGTGGAAACACCATATATTTT
>TRBJ1-2|.|TRBV27|TRBD1
CASSLSWTGSYGYTF
TGTGCCAGCAGTTTATCTTGGACAGGGTCCTATGGCTACACCTTC
>TRBJ2-3|.|TRBV7-9|TRBD2
CASSSWTRQSTDTQYF
TGTGCCAGCAGCTCATGGACTAGGCAGAGCACAGATACGCAGTATTTT
>TRBJ2-1|few|TRBV4-2|.
CASSQDRGGRSDEQFF
TGTGCCAGCAGCCAAGATCGAGGGGGACGCTCCGATGAGCAGTTCTTC
>TRBJ2-4|once|TRBV28|TRBD2
CASTWTSVNIQYF
TGTGCCAGCACCTGGACTAGCGTAAACATTCAGTACTTC
>TRBJ2-5|few|TRBV14|TRBD2
CASSHLTSANQETQYF
TGTGCCAGCAGCCATTTGACTAGCGCCAACCAAGAGACCCAGTACTTC
>TRBJ1-2|.|TRBV6-5|.
CATLLFMGGGYTF
TGTGCCACCCTACTATTCATGGGGGGTGGCTACACCTTC
>TRBJ1-1|few|TRBV21-1|.
CASSFTGTVDTEAFF
TGTGCCAGCAGCTTCACCGGGACAGTGGACACTGAAGCTTTCTTT
>TRBJ1-1|few|TRBV27|TRBD1
CASRRQGMNTEAFF
TGTGCCAGCAGGAGACAGGGGATGAACACTGAAGCTTTCTTT
>TRBJ2-7|.|TRBV7-6|.
CASSPPVGASYEQYF
TGTGCCAGCAGTCCTCCGGTGGGGGCGTCCTACGAGCAGTACTTC
>TRBJ1-1|.|TRBV5-1|.
CASSLDTGGTEAFF
TGCGCCAGCAGCTTGGACACGGGGGGAACTGAAGCTTTCTTT
>TRBJ2-3|.|TRBV5-5|TRBD2
CASSIFWGPGGDTDTQYF
TGTGCCAGCAGCATTTTCTGGGGACCCGGGGGGGACACAGATACGCAGTATTTT
>TRBJ2-3|once|TRBV30|.
CAWSVLSVLGHYF
TGTGCCTGGAGTGTCTTGAGTGTGTTGGGGCACTATTTT
>TRBJ1-1|few|TRBV13|.
CASSPGVETFF
TGTGCCAGCAGCCCGGGGGTCGAGACTTTCTTT
>TRBJ2-7|few|TRBV5-1|TRBD1
CASSLVGQGSEQYF
TGCGCCAGCAGCTTGGTGGGACAGGGATCCGAGCAGTACTTC
>TRBJ1-2|.|TRBV7-2|TRBD1
CASSSKEGQGYGYTF
TGTGCCAGCAGCTCTAAAGAGGGACAGGGCTATGGCTACACCTTC
>TRBJ2-2|.|TRBV7-2|.
CASSSDSAGELFF
TGTGCCAGCAGCTCTGACAGCGCCGGGGAGCTGTTTTTT
>TRBJ1-1|.|TRBV30|TRBD1
CAWSLNRGRFIAEAFF
TGTGCCTGGAGTCTAAACAGGGGTCGGTTTATCGCTGAAGCTTTCTTT
>TRBJ1-2|.|TRBV6-5|TRBD1
CASSLDRVSFGYTF
TGTGCCAGCAGTCTTGACAGGGTATCGTTTGGCTACACCTTC
>TRBJ1-2|.|TRBV27|TRBD1
CASTPGTGVGYGYTF
TGTGCCAGCACCCCCGGGACAGGGGTGGGCTATGGCTACACCTTC
>TRBJ1-5|once|TRBV7-8|.
CASSSEGRYSNQPQHF
TGTGCCAGCAGCTCTGAGGGAAGATATAGCAATCAGCCCCAGCATTTT
>TRBJ1-2|.|TRBV7-2|TRBD1
CASSPPGQGAGYGYTF
TGTGCCAGCAGCCCCCCGGGACAGGGGGCGGGCTATGGCTACACCTTC
>TRBJ2-5|once|TRBV3-1/TRBV3-2|TRBD2
CASSQAGTSGETQYF
TGTGCCAGCAGCCAAGCCGGGACTAGCGGGGAAACCCAGTACTTC
>TRBJ2-3|.|TRBV5-1|.
CASRETDTQYF
TGCGCCAGCAGAGAGACAGATACGCAGTATTTT
>TRBJ1-1|.|TRBV5-1|.
CASSSRTGNTEAFF
TGCGCCAGCAGCTCTAGGACTGGGAACACTGAAGCTTTCTTT
>TRBJ2-7|.|TRBV7-9|TRBD1
CASSLPDRTYEQYF
TGTGCCAGCAGCCTACCGGACAGGACCTACGAGCAGTACTTC
>TRBJ1-3|.|TRBV29-1|.
CSVVFGGNTIYF
TGCAGCGTTGTATTCGGGGGAAACACCATATATTTT
>TRBJ1-1|.|TRBV18|TRBD1
CASSSGGHTEAFF
TGTGCCAGCTCCTCAGGGGGTCACACTGAAGCTTTCTTT
>TRBJ1-5|.|TRBV15|.
CATSRDAGPYQPQHF
TGTGCCACCAGCAGAGACGCGGGCCCCTATCAGCCCCAGCATTTT